This T cell receptor (beta chain) derives from a study of blood T cell repertoires in COVID-19. Overall study context: Material from acute and convalescent COVID-19 was sourced from the United States, Italy and Spain.

Recruitment covered about two dozen US areas and drew participants whose ages spanned roughly 18 to 100 years. Grouping used clinical history reported by participants in a survey and questionnaire. The germline V gene encodes CDR1 MNHEY and CDR2 SVGAGI. The CDR3 has 14 residues. Trimming removed 0 bases at V and 1 base at J, with 7 bases between. As handled by the study authors: From reference gene primer amplification, estimates of nucleated cell counts were derived. Method: immunoSEQ multiplex PCR; TCRdb's copy keeps in-frame clones and lacks some. From that table come the V and J calls and clone size; the DNA was used to work out D and trimming. The data show around 160,000 clones, with roughly 84% seen just once and almost 6% held by the top ten.

The sample taken for sequencing was PBMCs or T cells enriched from blood (not recorded which). This sequence was found in a woman in her fifties or sixties who had been exposed to COVID-19. The chain employs TRBV6-5 and TRBJ2-7; D is uncertain. The CDR3 spells CASSYSTASYEQYF. CDR3 in DNA: TGTGCCAGCAGTTACTCGACTGCGTCCTACGAGCAGTACTTC.